This TCR beta chain was captured by sequencing in a study of blood T cell repertoires in COVID-19. In the study overall: Researchers got acute and convalescent COVID-19 samples from the United States, Italy and Spain. The cDNA or gDNA used as material had been derived from T cells, B-cell-depleted T cells, or PBMCs.

V dropped 8 bases and J dropped 5; count of bases not matched to a gene: 16. CDR3 size: 16 residues. CDR1 and CDR2 (germline): ENHRY, SYGVKD. Original methodology: Amplified reference gene primers provided the basis for estimating nucleated cell counts. Method: immunoSEQ multiplex PCR; TCRdb's copy keeps in-frame clones and lacks some. V and J calls and clone size are copied from that table; D and trimming were computed from the DNA. The table records 230,000 or so clones, about 80% of them present only once. V and J are TRBV10-3 and TRBJ2-5, with TRBD2 identical over 8 bases. The sequence came from a man in his fifties with active or convalescent COVID-19. Sequencing input: peripheral blood. For the CDR3, the DNA is TGTGCCATCCGAAAGGGCGGGGGGACGAATCGGGAGACCCAGTACTTC. Translating it yields CAIRKGGGTNRETQYF.